The sample holds a few counts of the clone carrying this TCR beta chain. One entry per CDR3 protein results from TCRdb running MiXCR on the 5' RACE reads. The sample contains approximately 440,000 distinct CDR3 sequences, 20% of which appear only once. This sample was taken from a study of T-cell memory formation after mild COVID-19. Between the trimmed V and J ends, which lost 1 base and 5 bases, there was a span of 14 bases. This CDR3 contains 15 residues. The sequenced sample was PBMCs or a T cell subset sorted from them (not recorded which). The clonotype comes from an adult woman who had mild COVID-19 (a few samples of this study predate the infection). Cell type and time point are not known. V is TRBV12-3 or TRBV12-4 and J is TRBJ1-2, with D tentatively TRBD1 (6 bases). CDR3 loop: CASSLVRTANYGYTF. The CDR3 DNA reads as TGTGCCAGCAGTTTAGTTCGGACAGCGAATTATGGCTACACCTTC.